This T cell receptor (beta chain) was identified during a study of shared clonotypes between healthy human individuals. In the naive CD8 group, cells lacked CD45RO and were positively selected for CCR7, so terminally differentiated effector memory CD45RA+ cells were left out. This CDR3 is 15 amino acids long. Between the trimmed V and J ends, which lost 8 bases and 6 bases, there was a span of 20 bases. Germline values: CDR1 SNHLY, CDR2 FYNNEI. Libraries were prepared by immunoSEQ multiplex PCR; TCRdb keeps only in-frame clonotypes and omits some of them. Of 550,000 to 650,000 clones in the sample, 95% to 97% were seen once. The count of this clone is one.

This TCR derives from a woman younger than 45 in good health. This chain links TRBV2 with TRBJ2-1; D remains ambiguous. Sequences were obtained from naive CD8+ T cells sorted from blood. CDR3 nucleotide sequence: TGTGCCAGCGTCTATGGCGCTGCCAGAGGCAATGAGCAGTTCTTC. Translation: CASVYGAARGNEQFF.